This paragraph reports one TCR beta chain. The CDR3 spans 14 residues. The V and J ends lost 2 bases and 2 bases, in that order; junction bases with no gene match: 3. Looked up from germline, CDR1 is MNHEY and CDR2 is SMNVEV (reference sequence). This sample was taken from a study of OX40 agonist ivuxolimab in advanced cancers. Repertoires were generated with immunoSEQ multiplex PCR, while TCRdb's copy carries only in-frame clones and drops some. The sample records around 17,000 clones, about 85% being singletons. The V call is TRBV27, the J call TRBJ2-7, with 7 bases fitting TRBD1. This sequence was found in an adult with an advanced solid tumor such as melanoma, head and neck, liver or kidney cancer. The sequencing here drew on CD4+ or CD8+ T cells sorted from blood, taken in a trial of the OX40 agonist ivuxolimab. The CDR3 sequence is CASSLAGTAYEQYF. CDR3 bases: TGTGCCAGCAGTTTAGCAGGGACAGCCTACGAGCAGTACTTC.